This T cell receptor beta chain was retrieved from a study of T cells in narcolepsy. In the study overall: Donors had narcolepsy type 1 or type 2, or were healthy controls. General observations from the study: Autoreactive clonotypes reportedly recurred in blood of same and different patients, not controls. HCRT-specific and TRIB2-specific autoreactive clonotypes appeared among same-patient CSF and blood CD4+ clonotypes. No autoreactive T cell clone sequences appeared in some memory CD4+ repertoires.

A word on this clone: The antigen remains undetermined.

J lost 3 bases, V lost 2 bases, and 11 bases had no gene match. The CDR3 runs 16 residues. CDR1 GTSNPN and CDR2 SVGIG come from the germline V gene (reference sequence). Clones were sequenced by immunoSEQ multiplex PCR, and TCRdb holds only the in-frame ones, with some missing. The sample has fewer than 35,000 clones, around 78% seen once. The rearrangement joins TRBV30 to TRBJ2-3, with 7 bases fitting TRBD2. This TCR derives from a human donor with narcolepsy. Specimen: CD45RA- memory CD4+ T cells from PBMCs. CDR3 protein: CAWSLGRAGRTDTQYF. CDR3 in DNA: TGTGCCTGGAGTCTTGGGAGGGCCGGTAGGACAGATACGCAGTATTTT.